The present T cell receptor beta chain was sequenced within a study of tumor and adjacent non-tumor tissue in lung cancer (dated by TCRdb to 2017 to 2018). As for the study more broadly: The cohort included about a dozen adenocarcinoma, 2 squamous cell carcinoma and 1 small cell lung cancer patients. Ages among the 15 or so patients ranged from about 30 to 85 years, there were roughly 10 men and 5 women, and disease was at TNM stage I to III. A total of approximately 130,000,000 productive TCRbeta reads were generated by sequencing, corresponding to an average of around 4 million reads per sample. The study compared bulk TCRbeta repertoires from lung tumor tissue and matched distant non-tumor lung tissue of under 16 lung cancer patients. Around 30 paired specimens, one tumor and one normal lung sample per patient, were profiled by TCRbeta CDR3 sequencing.

General findings and caveats noted by the study authors: Neither the sequencing platform nor unique molecular identifiers are named or mentioned anywhere in the methods. TCR diversity (inverse Simpson) was significantly higher in tumor than in normal lung tissue (roughly 430 vs 170, P = 0.0075, Mann-Whitney U test). In normal lung, the top 100 clones accounted for a significantly larger cumulative share of the repertoire than in tumor tissue. Because peripheral blood was not sequenced, the blood TCRbeta repertoires of the lung cancer patients in the study went unexamined. Significantly higher TCR diversity was found in younger patients, and higher tumor TCR diversity was associated with shorter overall and disease-free survival. Only around 16 patients were in the cohort, and the authors stated that larger samples and more detailed clinical data are needed.

Details on this clonotype: Its antigen remains undetermined. There are no base qualities to consult, and no much larger clone falls within one base.

The library was made by multiplex PCR. The data were produced on an Illumina HiSeq 2500. TCRbeta libraries were constructed through three rounds of nested PCR with primers (Table S4) according to protocols modified from ARM-PCR. PCR products of 200-500 bp were gel-excised and purified with the QIAquick gel extraction kit before sequencing. As for how the authors treated the data: Reads were cleaned using Trimmomatic, were merged into complete CDR3 sequences using FLASH, and were assigned to V(D)J germline segments using MiTCR. Clonal diversity was calculated as the inverse Simpson's index using VDJtools. In-frame sequences without a premature stop codon were defined as productive reads. TCRdb took the public reads, trimmed them with fastp at Q25, ran MiXCR for clone calling and kept in-frame beta chains. A single entry per CDR3 protein holds the most common genes and DNA from its merged rows. The V and J calls and clone size come from TCRdb's table, not from the authors' own analysis. The sample contains approximately 90,000 distinct CDR3 sequences, about three fifths of them found a single time. Roughly 14% of the sample is in the top ten clones.

Bulk unsorted tissue served as the source for RNA extraction, and RNA quality was assessed using a NanoDrop ND-1000 and an Agilent 2100. Donors were newly diagnosed lung cancer patients admitted for thoracic surgery in China between August and November 2014, without prior chemotherapy. Patients who had received previous radiotherapy or chemotherapy, or who had another concurrent cancer, were excluded from the study. Pieces of surgical tissue measuring about 1-2 cm3 were kept in RNAlater solution and held at -80 degrees C until needed. The source of this sequence is a man in his 70s with non-small cell lung cancer. Material for sequencing was lung tumor tissue.

For the CDR3, the sequence is CASSLREGGGYTF. The DNA is as follows: TGTGCCAGCAGTCTTCGGGAGGGAGGCGGCTACACCTTC. Recombination joined TRBV2 with TRBJ1-2; the D gene cannot be resolved reliably. Including the terminal cysteine and phenylalanine, the CDR3 comprises 13 residues. This entry keeps only the CDR3 DNA: 39 bases, framed from base 1. A distance of 15 bases separates the germline ends of V and J, which lose 5 bases and 8 bases respectively. CDR1 is given as SNHLY and CDR2 as FYNNEI, both from the germline V gene. Supplemented by the reference TRBV2 and TRBJ1-2 proteins around the CDR3, the complete variable domain is EPEVTQTPSHQVTQMGQEVILRCVPISNHLYFYWYRQILGQKVEFLVSFYNNEISEKSEIFDDQFSVERPDGSNFTLKIRSTKLEDSAMYFCASSLREGGGYTFGSGTRLTVV.